Listed below are T cell receptor beta chains from one sample, sequenced in a study of blood T cell repertoires in COVID-19. Sequencing was performed with immunoSEQ multiplex PCR; in TCRdb, only in-frame clones are kept and a portion is missing. Altogether fewer than 70,000 clones are present, 65% to 80% being singletons, with the ten largest covering 15% to 25%. Sequencing was carried out using peripheral blood. The receptors shown here come from a man aged 25-40 years with COVID-19, enrolled during active disease. Both conserved end residues are part of each CDR3.

V	J	CDR3
TRBV11-2	TRBJ2-1	CASSRMGGSYNEQFF
TRBV5-1	TRBJ2-5	CASSLRVSQETQYF
TRBV9	TRBJ2-2	CASSIKDRFANTGELFF
TRBV6-5	TRBJ2-3	CASSRPGKSTDTQYF
TRBV11-3	TRBJ1-1	CASSPGDLNTEAFF
TRBV12-5	TRBJ2-1	CASGLRAKGLAAAEQFF
TRBV19	TRBJ2-2	CASSLTGQGAVGELFF
TRBV29-1	TRBJ2-1	CSVYTSGLAGAEQFF
TRBV29-1	TRBJ2-7	CSVEPDREGPYEQYF
TRBV28	TRBJ1-6	CASSPAQGINSPLHF
TRBV6-5	TRBJ1-2	CAILLGGGRNYGYTF
TRBV2	TRBJ1-4	CATHRREKLFF
TRBV12-5	TRBJ2-7	CASGLVLGQGEYEQYF
TRBV6-6	TRBJ1-2	CASSNFGESGYGYTF
TRBV4-1	TRBJ1-3	CASSQVGVNSGNTIYF
TRBV6-5	TRBJ2-1	CASSYSTGTSYNEQFF
TRBV28	TRBJ2-2	CASSSRTGANTGELFF
TRBV7-8	TRBJ1-5	CASSLRGNQPQHF
TRBV30	TRBJ1-2	CAWNRLGSNYGYTF
TRBV11-3	TRBJ1-4	CASSFGGLDEKLFF
TRBV5-5	TRBJ2-2	CASSPSDRSNTGELFF
TRBV11-3	TRBJ1-5	CASSLDPVQPQHF
TRBV7-6	TRBJ2-7	CASSLSVDGRASFEQYF
TRBV28	TRBJ2-5	CASSFYRKETQYF
TRBV4-1	TRBJ2-7	CASSQDVRGSYEQYF
TRBV6-2/TRBV6-3	TRBJ1-5	CASSYLDPSGQPQHF
TRBV2	TRBJ2-2	CASSDWLVNTGELFF
TRBV18	TRBJ1-1	CASSQGHTEAFF
TRBV5-1	TRBJ1-3	CASTPAGSGNTIYF
TRBV27	TRBJ1-2	CASSLTGVYGYTF
TRBV4-2	TRBJ2-7	CASSQLPGQGPSYEQYF
TRBV18	TRBJ2-3	CASSPLAGRGTDTQYF
TRBV2	TRBJ2-1	CASSGDLNEQFF
TRBV30	TRBJ1-4	CAWSAILTGEGEKLFF
TRBV6-1	TRBJ2-7	CASSEMASGFISYEQYF
TRBV5-1	TRBJ1-6	CASSLSGSSYNSPLHF
TRBV10-3	TRBJ1-5	CAISESITGNQPQHF
TRBV21-1	TRBJ2-7	CASSAFGYEQYF
TRBV5-1	TRBJ2-7	CASRLAGPYEQYF
TRBV19	TRBJ1-1	CASSKTGKMVRTEAFF
TRBV28	TRBJ1-6	CASSPTGENSPLHF
TRBV11-2	TRBJ2-5	CASSLLAGGHETQYF
TRBV5-4	TRBJ2-1	CASSLASGRRNEQFF
TRBV5-5	TRBJ1-2	CASSLSFFDGYGYTF
TRBV7-6	TRBJ2-6	CASSTKKGTGASGANVLTF
TRBV10-3	TRBJ2-2	CAIRPALESTGELFF